This is a list of T cell receptor beta chains from one sample in a study of OX40 agonist ivuxolimab in advanced cancers. Measured with immunoSEQ multiplex PCR; TCRdb has only the in-frame clones, and not every one. The sample records 65,000 to 95,000 clones, about nine tenths being singletons. The input for sequencing was CD4+ or CD8+ T cells sorted from blood, taken in a trial of the OX40 agonist ivuxolimab. Receptor source: an adult with an advanced solid tumor such as melanoma, head and neck, liver or kidney cancer. The CDR3 runs from the conserved cysteine through the conserved F or W. Each record gives: V gene, CDR3 length, D gene, clone size, J gene, CDR3 protein, CDR3 DNA. A D gene is named only where the DNA matches it firmly. Part of the rows lack a size; the others show once, few, many or a class for expanded clones.

v_call: TRBV11-2
cdr3_length: 15
d_call: TRBD2
clone_size: once
j_call: TRBJ2-3
cdr3_aa: CASAKPSGDTDTQYF
cdr3_nt: TGTGCCAGCGCCAAGCCCAGCGGGGACACAGATACGCAGTATTTT

v_call: TRBV6-6
cdr3_length: 13
d_call: -
clone_size: -
j_call: TRBJ2-5
cdr3_aa: CASSYSQEETQYF
cdr3_nt: TGTGCCAGCAGTTACTCACAGGAAGAGACCCAGTACTTC

v_call: TRBV9
cdr3_length: 13
d_call: -
clone_size: -
j_call: TRBJ1-2
cdr3_aa: CASSVGQFRGYTF
cdr3_nt: TGTGCCAGCAGCGTAGGCCAGTTTAGGGGCTACACCTTC

v_call: TRBV7-9
cdr3_length: 13
d_call: -
clone_size: -
j_call: TRBJ1-1
cdr3_aa: CASSREEGTEAFF
cdr3_nt: TGTGCCAGCAGCCGTGAGGAGGGGACTGAAGCTTTCTTT

v_call: TRBV19
cdr3_length: 17
d_call: TRBD1
clone_size: -
j_call: TRBJ1-6
cdr3_aa: CASSIRSGQGTNSPLHF
cdr3_nt: TGTGCCAGTAGTATAAGGAGCGGACAGGGGACTAATTCACCCCTCCACTTT

v_call: TRBV5-1
cdr3_length: 15
d_call: TRBD1
clone_size: -
j_call: TRBJ1-2
cdr3_aa: CASSLLAGGDYGYTF
cdr3_nt: TGCGCCAGCAGCTTGCTTGCAGGGGGAGACTATGGCTACACCTTC

v_call: TRBV19
cdr3_length: 17
d_call: -
clone_size: once
j_call: TRBJ1-6
cdr3_aa: CASSKRGQIDYNSPLHF
cdr3_nt: TGTGCCAGTTCCAAGAGAGGACAGATAGACTATAATTCACCCCTCCACTTT

v_call: TRBV2
cdr3_length: 16
d_call: -
clone_size: -
j_call: TRBJ2-5
cdr3_aa: CASRTDGATPQETQYF
cdr3_nt: TGTGCCAGCAGGACCGACGGGGCGACGCCCCAGGAGACCCAGTACTTC

v_call: TRBV19
cdr3_length: 14
d_call: -
clone_size: -
j_call: TRBJ2-1
cdr3_aa: CASSIDRIYNEQFF
cdr3_nt: TGTGCCAGTAGTATTGACAGGATATACAATGAGCAGTTCTTC

v_call: TRBV19
cdr3_length: 12
d_call: -
clone_size: -
j_call: TRBJ1-3
cdr3_aa: CAIRGSGNTIYF
cdr3_nt: TGTGCCATCCGGGGATCCGGAAACACCATATATTTT

v_call: TRBV6-5
cdr3_length: 16
d_call: TRBD2
clone_size: -
j_call: TRBJ2-3
cdr3_aa: CASSSTSGGLTDTQYF
cdr3_nt: TGTGCCAGCAGTTCGACTAGCGGGGGACTCACAGATACGCAGTATTTT

v_call: TRBV7-2
cdr3_length: 13
d_call: -
clone_size: -
j_call: TRBJ2-3
cdr3_aa: CASSSGPAVPQYF
cdr3_nt: TGTGCCAGCAGCTCCGGGCCTGCGGTTCCGCAGTATTTT

v_call: TRBV6-6
cdr3_length: 16
d_call: TRBD1
clone_size: once
j_call: TRBJ2-7
cdr3_aa: CASSTKTGAEIYEQYF
cdr3_nt: TGTGCCAGCAGTACCAAGACAGGGGCGGAGATCTACGAGCAGTACTTC

v_call: TRBV7-2
cdr3_length: 14
d_call: -
clone_size: -
j_call: TRBJ1-2
cdr3_aa: CASSLEGRVSGYTF
cdr3_nt: TGTGCCAGCAGCTTAGAAGGCAGGGTCTCTGGCTACACCTTC

v_call: TRBV18
cdr3_length: 14
d_call: -
clone_size: -
j_call: TRBJ2-5
cdr3_aa: CASSPPTVQETQYF
cdr3_nt: TGTGCCAGCTCACCACCGACGGTCCAAGAGACCCAGTACTTC

v_call: TRBV6-5
cdr3_length: 15
d_call: -
clone_size: -
j_call: TRBJ1-3
cdr3_aa: CASSDSQGSGNTIYF
cdr3_nt: TGTGCCAGCAGTGACTCACAGGGTTCTGGGAACACCATATATTTT

v_call: TRBV5-4
cdr3_length: 15
d_call: -
clone_size: -
j_call: TRBJ2-3
cdr3_aa: CASSLGRASTDTQYF
cdr3_nt: TGTGCCAGCAGCTTGGGTCGGGCAAGTACAGATACGCAGTATTTT

v_call: TRBV7-6
cdr3_length: 15
d_call: -
clone_size: -
j_call: TRBJ2-5
cdr3_aa: CASSSQSGVQETQYF
cdr3_nt: TGTGCCAGCAGCTCCCAGTCGGGGGTGCAAGAGACCCAGTACTTC

v_call: TRBV18
cdr3_length: 13
d_call: -
clone_size: -
j_call: TRBJ2-5
cdr3_aa: CASSGGAQETQYF
cdr3_nt: TGTGCCAGCTCTGGCGGGGCACAAGAGACCCAGTACTTC

v_call: TRBV2
cdr3_length: 16
d_call: -
clone_size: -
j_call: TRBJ1-1
cdr3_aa: CASSEAPSNLGTEAFF
cdr3_nt: TGTGCCAGCAGTGAAGCCCCCAGTAACCTCGGCACTGAAGCTTTCTTT

v_call: TRBV6-6
cdr3_length: 16
d_call: -
clone_size: few
j_call: TRBJ1-2
cdr3_aa: CASSYDPGNVNYGYTF
cdr3_nt: TGTGCCAGCAGTTACGATCCGGGGAATGTTAACTATGGCTACACCTTC

v_call: TRBV5-1
cdr3_length: 18
d_call: TRBD1
clone_size: -
j_call: TRBJ1-2
cdr3_aa: CASSFGYEATGGSYGYTF
cdr3_nt: TGCGCCAGCAGCTTTGGTTACGAGGCGACAGGGGGGAGTTATGGCTACACCTTC

v_call: TRBV18
cdr3_length: 16
d_call: -
clone_size: -
j_call: TRBJ1-6
cdr3_aa: CASSPGKEGSSSPLHF
cdr3_nt: TGTGCCAGTTCACCTGGCAAGGAAGGGTCGAGTTCACCCCTCCACTTT

v_call: TRBV10-2
cdr3_length: 16
d_call: -
clone_size: -
j_call: TRBJ2-2
cdr3_aa: CASSLDPQMNTGELFF
cdr3_nt: TGCGCCAGCAGTCTGGACCCTCAGATGAACACCGGGGAGCTGTTTTTT

v_call: TRBV5-4
cdr3_length: 14
d_call: -
clone_size: -
j_call: TRBJ1-1
cdr3_aa: CASSSRERNTEAFF
cdr3_nt: TGTGCCAGCAGCTCACGGGAGAGAAACACTGAAGCTTTCTTT

v_call: TRBV9
cdr3_length: 16
d_call: -
clone_size: -
j_call: TRBJ2-5
cdr3_aa: CASSYNEGSPQETQYF
cdr3_nt: TGTGCCAGCAGCTATAATGAGGGGAGTCCACAAGAGACCCAGTACTTC

v_call: TRBV5-8
cdr3_length: 16
d_call: TRBD1
clone_size: -
j_call: TRBJ1-2
cdr3_aa: CASSRTGAILNYGYTF
cdr3_nt: TGTGCCAGCAGCCGGACAGGGGCGATTCTCAACTATGGCTACACCTTC

v_call: TRBV6-6
cdr3_length: 16
d_call: TRBD2
clone_size: -
j_call: TRBJ2-1
cdr3_aa: CASSTRTSGIYNEQFF
cdr3_nt: TGTGCCAGCAGTACCCGGACTAGCGGGATCTACAATGAGCAGTTCTTC

v_call: TRBV30
cdr3_length: 15
d_call: -
clone_size: -
j_call: TRBJ1-3
cdr3_aa: CAWSVGGDTGNTIYF
cdr3_nt: TGTGCCTGGAGTGTGGGGGGCGACACAGGAAACACCATATATTTT

v_call: TRBV19
cdr3_length: 13
d_call: -
clone_size: -
j_call: TRBJ1-1
cdr3_aa: CASSMGQALEAFF
cdr3_nt: TGTGCCAGTAGTATGGGCCAGGCCCTAGAAGCTTTCTTT

v_call: TRBV10-3
cdr3_length: 12
d_call: -
clone_size: -
j_call: TRBJ2-3
cdr3_aa: CAISANGDTQYF
cdr3_nt: TGTGCCATCAGTGCAAATGGGGATACGCAGTATTTT

v_call: TRBV30
cdr3_length: 10
d_call: -
clone_size: -
j_call: TRBJ1-1
cdr3_aa: CAWSRTEAFF
cdr3_nt: TGTGCCTGGAGTAGGACTGAAGCTTTCTTT

v_call: TRBV5-4
cdr3_length: 15
d_call: -
clone_size: -
j_call: TRBJ2-5
cdr3_aa: CASSLGQVSFETQYF
cdr3_nt: TGTGCCAGCAGCTTGGGACAGGTGTCTTTTGAGACCCAGTACTTC

v_call: TRBV16
cdr3_length: 15
d_call: TRBD1
clone_size: few
j_call: TRBJ1-6
cdr3_aa: CASSLNGQGVSPLHF
cdr3_nt: TGTGCCAGCAGCCTGAATGGACAGGGAGTTTCACCCCTCCACTTT

v_call: TRBV19
cdr3_length: 18
d_call: -
clone_size: -
j_call: TRBJ2-4
cdr3_aa: CASSMDSLGLLAKNIQYF
cdr3_nt: TGTGCCAGTAGTATGGACTCCCTGGGGCTCCTAGCCAAAAACATTCAGTACTTC

v_call: TRBV18
cdr3_length: 15
d_call: -
clone_size: -
j_call: TRBJ1-2
cdr3_aa: CASSPDNLQGTGYTF
cdr3_nt: TGTGCCAGCTCACCGGATAATTTACAGGGTACTGGCTACACCTTC

v_call: TRBV30
cdr3_length: 15
d_call: TRBD2
clone_size: -
j_call: TRBJ2-2
cdr3_aa: CAWSERGLNTGELFF
cdr3_nt: TGTGCCTGGAGTGAGCGGGGCTTGAACACCGGGGAGCTGTTTTTT

v_call: TRBV11-1
cdr3_length: 15
d_call: TRBD2
clone_size: -
j_call: TRBJ2-5
cdr3_aa: CASSRGSGGAETQYF
cdr3_nt: TGTGCCAGCAGCCGGGGGAGCGGGGGGGCAGAGACCCAGTACTTC

v_call: TRBV5-6
cdr3_length: 15
d_call: TRBD1
clone_size: -
j_call: TRBJ2-5
cdr3_aa: CASSFTPDRAKTQYF
cdr3_nt: TGTGCCAGCAGCTTCACTCCAGACAGGGCAAAGACCCAGTACTTC

v_call: TRBV11-2
cdr3_length: 14
d_call: -
clone_size: -
j_call: TRBJ1-4
cdr3_aa: CASSLNLRDSKLFF
cdr3_nt: TGTGCCAGCAGCTTAAACTTAAGGGACTCAAAACTGTTTTTT

v_call: TRBV6-5
cdr3_length: 16
d_call: -
clone_size: -
j_call: TRBJ1-1
cdr3_aa: CASSYTRTVKNTEAFF
cdr3_nt: TGTGCCAGCAGTTACACACGGACGGTGAAGAACACTGAAGCTTTCTTT

v_call: TRBV28
cdr3_length: 13
d_call: -
clone_size: -
j_call: TRBJ2-5
cdr3_aa: CASSLGVPETQYF
cdr3_nt: TGTGCCAGCAGTTTAGGGGTTCCGGAGACCCAGTACTTC

v_call: TRBV7-9
cdr3_length: 14
d_call: -
clone_size: -
j_call: TRBJ1-4
cdr3_aa: CASSSRQTNEKLFF
cdr3_nt: TGTGCCAGCAGCTCCCGACAGACGAATGAAAAACTGTTTTTT

v_call: TRBV13
cdr3_length: 15
d_call: -
clone_size: -
j_call: TRBJ2-3
cdr3_aa: CASSLGGGPTDTQYF
cdr3_nt: TGTGCCAGCAGCTTAGGCGGGGGCCCCACAGATACGCAGTATTTT

v_call: TRBV7-9
cdr3_length: 15
d_call: TRBD1
clone_size: -
j_call: TRBJ2-5
cdr3_aa: CASSPNRGRGETQYF
cdr3_nt: TGTGCCAGCAGCCCCAACAGGGGGCGAGGGGAGACCCAGTACTTC

v_call: TRBV28
cdr3_length: 18
d_call: TRBD1
clone_size: -
j_call: TRBJ2-3
cdr3_aa: CASSLWGARGRATDTQYF
cdr3_nt: TGTGCCAGCAGTTTATGGGGGGCCAGGGGGCGCGCCACAGATACGCAGTATTTT

v_call: TRBV12-5
cdr3_length: 15
d_call: TRBD2
clone_size: -
j_call: TRBJ2-3
cdr3_aa: CASGGSGTSTDTQYF
cdr3_nt: TGTGCTAGTGGTGGTAGCGGGACTAGCACAGATACGCAGTATTTT

v_call: TRBV7-8
cdr3_length: 14
d_call: -
clone_size: -
j_call: TRBJ1-2
cdr3_aa: CASSFSRGLEGYTF
cdr3_nt: TGTGCCAGCAGCTTCTCTCGGGGTCTAGAGGGCTACACCTTC

v_call: TRBV5-1
cdr3_length: 12
d_call: -
clone_size: -
j_call: TRBJ2-3
cdr3_aa: CASSLPTDTQYF
cdr3_nt: TGCGCCAGCAGTTTGCCCACAGATACGCAGTATTTT

v_call: TRBV6-1
cdr3_length: 13
d_call: -
clone_size: -
j_call: TRBJ2-2
cdr3_aa: CAGRASNTGELFF
cdr3_nt: TGTGCCGGCCGGGCTAGCAACACCGGGGAGCTGTTTTTT

v_call: TRBV7-6
cdr3_length: 13
d_call: TRBD1
clone_size: -
j_call: TRBJ1-2
cdr3_aa: CASSLEGAFGYTF
cdr3_nt: TGTGCCAGCAGCCTAGAGGGGGCTTTTGGCTACACCTTC

v_call: TRBV15
cdr3_length: 12
d_call: -
clone_size: -
j_call: TRBJ1-1
cdr3_aa: CATSLNSAEAFF
cdr3_nt: TGTGCCACCAGCCTTAACTCGGCTGAAGCTTTCTTT

v_call: TRBV10-1
cdr3_length: 13
d_call: -
clone_size: -
j_call: TRBJ1-1
cdr3_aa: CASSELSATEAFF
cdr3_nt: TGCGCCAGCAGTGAGTTAAGTGCGACTGAAGCTTTCTTT

v_call: TRBV2
cdr3_length: 13
d_call: TRBD1
clone_size: -
j_call: TRBJ2-7
cdr3_aa: CASTGQGRREQYF
cdr3_nt: TGTGCCAGCACAGGACAGGGGAGACGCGAGCAGTACTTC

v_call: TRBV11-2
cdr3_length: 14
d_call: -
clone_size: -
j_call: TRBJ2-5
cdr3_aa: CASSSKRGWETQYF
cdr3_nt: TGTGCCAGCAGCTCTAAGCGTGGGTGGGAGACCCAGTACTTC